Listed below are T cell receptor beta chains from one sample, sequenced in a study of regulatory T cells in long-lasting Graves disease. TCRdb re-called the multiplex PCR reads through MiXCR, storing one row per CDR3 protein. The sample shows about 440,000 distinct CDR3 sequences, roughly 15% of them seen only once. The same sample was also studied in work on T cells in Graves' hyperthyroidism and ophthalmopathy.

Material: peripheral blood mononuclear cells (PBMCs), obtained at new diagnosis, from a patient treated with antithyroid drugs. These receptors all stem from a woman between 18 and 29 years old with Graves disease. The CDR3 runs from the conserved cysteine through the conserved F or W. D genes are given only for firm matches. For some rows the clone size is stated as once, few or many, or as a class when expanded; others skip it.

V,J,D,size,CDR3,DNA
TRBV18,TRBJ1-5,NA,few,CASSPFKGDQPQHF,TGTGCCAGCTCACCGTTTAAGGGAGATCAGCCCCAGCATTTT
TRBV5-6,TRBJ2-3,TRBD2,few,CASSLVAGNTDTQYF,TGTGCCAGCAGCTTGGTAGCGGGTAACACAGATACGCAGTATTTT
TRBV27,TRBJ1-2,NA,NA,CASGSVPNYGYTF,TGTGCCAGTGGGTCGGTTCCTAACTATGGCTACACCTTC
TRBV28,TRBJ1-5,NA,few,CASSRTRGGWQPQHF,TGTGCCAGCAGCCGCACTAGGGGGGGCTGGCAGCCCCAGCATTTT
TRBV30,TRBJ1-2,TRBD1,many,CAWRILPGQGIIYGYTF,TGTGCCTGGAGGATACTACCGGGACAGGGGATAATCTATGGCTACACCTTC
TRBV7-2,TRBJ2-5,TRBD2,many,CASSRTSSQETQYF,TGTGCCAGCAGCAGGACTAGCAGCCAAGAGACCCAGTACTTC
TRBV19,TRBJ2-2,NA,NA,CASISRRENTGELFF,TGTGCCAGTATATCTCGGCGGGAAAACACCGGGGAGCTGTTTTTT
TRBV28,TRBJ2-3,TRBD2,once,CASSLFLAEGTDTQYF,TGTGCCAGCAGTTTATTCCTAGCGGAAGGCACAGATACGCAGTATTTT
TRBV28,TRBJ2-2,TRBD1,NA,CASSIYRGGTGELFF,TGTGCCAGCAGTATTTACAGGGGTGGTACCGGGGAGCTGTTTTTT
TRBV28,TRBJ1-5,NA,NA,CASSSYFGNQPQHF,TGTGCCAGCAGTTCCTATTTTGGCAATCAGCCCCAGCATTTT
TRBV20-1,TRBJ2-5,TRBD2,few,CSARGGLARPEETQYF,TGCAGTGCTAGAGGGGGACTAGCCCGGCCCGAAGAGACCCAGTACTTC
TRBV10-3,TRBJ2-7,NA,few,CAISPQTGEQYF,TGTGCCATCAGTCCCCAGACGGGCGAGCAGTACTTC
TRBV19,TRBJ2-1,TRBD2,NA,CASSIAPLAGVGNEQFF,TGTGCCAGTAGTATAGCCCCACTAGCGGGAGTGGGGAATGAGCAGTTCTTC
TRBV6-2/TRBV6-3,TRBJ2-5,NA,many,CASSYGVATQYF,TGTGCCAGCAGTTACGGAGTGGCGACCCAGTACTTC
TRBV27,TRBJ2-2,TRBD2,few,CASSLGGRADTGELFF,TGTGCCAGCAGTTTAGGTGGGAGGGCCGACACCGGGGAGCTGTTTTTT
TRBV7-9,TRBJ2-1,TRBD2,many,CASIGKSGGYNEQFF,TGTGCCAGCATTGGGAAAAGCGGGGGGTACAATGAGCAGTTCTTC
TRBV18,TRBJ2-7,NA,many,CASSPGTARYEQYF,TGTGCCAGCTCACCTGGGACTGCGAGGTACGAGCAGTACTTC
TRBV6-5,TRBJ1-1,NA,many,CASSSPTGSRVNTEAFF,TGTGCCAGCAGTTCCCCGACAGGCTCGAGGGTGAACACTGAAGCTTTCTTT
TRBV11-1,TRBJ2-3,TRBD2,once,CASSSITSGRAWTDTQYF,TGTGCCAGCAGCTCCATAACTAGCGGGAGGGCCTGGACAGATACGCAGTATTTT
TRBV12-3/TRBV12-4,TRBJ1-2,NA,NA,CASSATHGALNYGYTF,TGTGCCAGCAGTGCAACACACGGGGCGCTTAACTATGGCTACACCTTC
TRBV5-4,TRBJ2-7,TRBD1,many,CASSPRGGTGDHEQYF,TGTGCCAGCAGCCCACGCGGAGGGACAGGGGACCACGAGCAGTACTTC
TRBV12-3/TRBV12-4,TRBJ2-1,NA,many,CASSLGVQGGEQFF,TGTGCCAGCAGCCTTGGGGTACAGGGTGGAGAGCAGTTCTTC
TRBV7-9,TRBJ2-3,NA,many,CASSPPGVGKRTDTQYF,TGTGCCAGCAGTCCACCGGGAGTGGGAAAACGCACAGATACGCAGTATTTT
TRBV20-1,TRBJ2-7,NA,many,CSAKGYDGMAGQISYEQYF,TGCAGTGCCAAAGGCTACGACGGTATGGCGGGACAGATCTCCTACGAGCAGTACTTC
TRBV29-1,TRBJ1-2,NA,few,CSVSGSLDHGYTF,TGCAGCGTTTCCGGGTCCCTGGACCATGGCTACACCTTC
TRBV18,TRBJ2-4,NA,many,CASSRDSSFPGNF,TGTGCCAGCTCACGAGATTCTAGTTTTCCGGGGAACTTC
TRBV7-9,TRBJ2-1,TRBD2,few,CASSLAVAGGVYNEQFF,TGTGCCAGCAGCTTGGCGGTAGCGGGAGGAGTATACAATGAGCAGTTCTTC
TRBV5-1,TRBJ2-2,NA,NA,CASRSTEIGMLTGELFF,TGCGCCAGCAGGAGTACAGAGATCGGAATGCTCACCGGGGAGCTGTTTTTT
TRBV12-3/TRBV12-4,TRBJ1-1,NA,many,CASRNRDREAFF,TGTGCCAGCAGGAACAGGGACCGTGAAGCTTTCTTT
TRBV10-3,TRBJ2-3,TRBD2,many,CAIRSGSPDTQYF,TGTGCCATCAGGAGCGGGAGCCCAGATACGCAGTATTTT
TRBV28,TRBJ1-3,TRBD1,NA,CASGNRGKSSGNTIYF,TGTGCCAGCGGTAACAGGGGTAAGAGCTCTGGAAACACCATATATTTT
TRBV9,TRBJ1-1,TRBD1,NA,CASTRGQGGETEAFF,TGTGCCAGCACCCGGGGCCAGGGGGGGGAAACTGAAGCTTTCTTT
TRBV5-1,TRBJ1-2,TRBD1,many,CASTTGTGGTYTF,TGCGCCAGCACCACCGGGACAGGGGGCACTTACACCTTC
TRBV4-2,TRBJ2-7,NA,many,CASSQDLGQGNHEQYF,TGTGCCAGCAGCCAAGATCTGGGCCAGGGAAACCACGAGCAGTACTTC
TRBV10-1,TRBJ2-7,TRBD1,NA,CASREGTGSFSEQYF,TGCGCCAGCAGGGAAGGGACAGGGTCATTTAGTGAGCAGTACTTC
TRBV7-9,TRBJ2-1,NA,many,CASRHSRADNEQFF,TGTGCCAGCCGACACTCCCGGGCTGACAATGAGCAGTTCTTC
TRBV7-9,TRBJ1-4,TRBD1,NA,CASSVDRGQEKLFF,TGTGCCAGCAGCGTCGACAGGGGGCAAGAAAAACTGTTTTTT
TRBV20-1,TRBJ2-2,TRBD2,NA,CSARRWTSGMDLAGELFF,TGCAGTGCTAGAAGATGGACTAGCGGGATGGATTTGGCCGGGGAGCTGTTTTTT
TRBV28,TRBJ2-7,TRBD2,many,CASKRASGIYEQYF,TGTGCCAGTAAGCGGGCTAGCGGGATCTACGAGCAGTACTTC
TRBV12-3/TRBV12-4,TRBJ2-3,TRBD2,NA,CASSGLHTDTQYF,TGTGCCAGCTCGGGACTACACACAGATACGCAGTATTTT
TRBV3-1,TRBJ1-2,TRBD1,many,CASRNRGIDGYTF,TGTGCCAGCAGGAACAGGGGCATCGATGGCTACACCTTC
TRBV7-9,TRBJ1-1,NA,many,CASSPTDSGAEAFF,TGTGCCAGCAGCCCCACCGACAGTGGGGCCGAAGCTTTCTTT
TRBV19,TRBJ2-2,NA,NA,CASSKDMLATGELFF,TGTGCCAGTAGTAAGGACATGTTAGCCACCGGGGAGCTGTTTTTT
TRBV18,TRBJ1-1,NA,many,CASSSDSANTEAFF,TGTGCCAGCTCATCGGACAGCGCGAACACTGAAGCTTTCTTT
TRBV20-1,TRBJ1-5,NA,few,CSARKGQGLSNQPQHF,TGCAGTGCTAGAAAGGGCCAGGGGCTAAGCAATCAGCCCCAGCATTTT
TRBV15,TRBJ2-2,NA,NA,CAIGPGPLFGELFF,TGTGCCATCGGGCCGGGACCCCTCTTCGGGGAGCTGTTTTTT
TRBV27,TRBJ1-4,NA,many,CASKGNEKLFF,TGTGCCAGCAAAGGAAATGAAAAACTGTTTTTT
TRBV7-7,TRBJ2-1,NA,few,CASSLTFRDWHEQFF,TGTGCTAGCAGCTTAACCTTCAGGGATTGGCATGAGCAGTTCTTC
TRBV30,TRBJ2-7,NA,many,CACEGGSYEQYF,TGTGCCTGCGAGGGGGGCTCCTACGAGCAGTACTTC
TRBV6-2/TRBV6-3,TRBJ1-4,NA,once,CASSYGGSTNEKLFF,TGTGCCAGCAGTTATGGGGGCTCAACTAATGAAAAACTGTTTTTT
TRBV7-2,TRBJ2-7,TRBD1,NA,CASSLGIRDRSF,TGTGCCAGCAGCTTGGGGATCCGGGACAGGAGCTTC
TRBV10-3,TRBJ1-1,NA,many,CASNRVLNTEAFF,TGTGCCAGCAACAGGGTGCTGAACACTGAAGCTTTCTTT
TRBV6-1,TRBJ1-2,NA,NA,CASSELADSRYGYTF,TGTGCCAGCAGTGAACTCGCGGACAGCAGATATGGCTACACCTTC
TRBV15,TRBJ1-2,NA,once,CATSGDRTLGYTF,TGTGCCACCAGCGGAGACAGGACGCTTGGCTACACCTTC
TRBV5-1,TRBJ2-1,TRBD1,NA,CASSTSGQGLGKQFF,TGCGCCAGCAGCACCTCGGGACAGGGTTTGGGTAAGCAGTTCTTC
TRBV28,TRBJ2-3,NA,many,CASSSPNTQYF,TGTGCCAGTAGTTCACCAAATACGCAGTATTTT
TRBV27,TRBJ1-3,NA,NA,CASKTRGYPSSGNTIYF,TGTGCCAGCAAAACCCGCGGGTATCCGAGCTCTGGAAACACCATATATTTT
TRBV7-2,TRBJ2-1,NA,many,CASSSNGEPFEQFF,TGTGCCAGCAGCTCCAATGGAGAACCATTTGAGCAGTTCTTC
TRBV11-2,TRBJ2-1,NA,NA,CASSEDVVVHEQFF,TGTGCCAGCAGCGAGGATGTAGTTGTCCATGAGCAGTTCTTC